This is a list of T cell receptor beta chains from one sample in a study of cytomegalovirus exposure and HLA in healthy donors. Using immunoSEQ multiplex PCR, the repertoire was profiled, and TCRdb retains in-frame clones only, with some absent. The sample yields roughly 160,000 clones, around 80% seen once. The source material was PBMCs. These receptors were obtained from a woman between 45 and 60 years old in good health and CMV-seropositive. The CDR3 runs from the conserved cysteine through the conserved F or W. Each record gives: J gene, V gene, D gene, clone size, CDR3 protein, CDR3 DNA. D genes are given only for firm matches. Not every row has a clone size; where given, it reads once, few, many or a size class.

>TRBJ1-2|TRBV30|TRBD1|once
CAWSADRVYGYTF
TGTGCCTGGAGTGCGGACAGGGTGTATGGCTACACCTTC
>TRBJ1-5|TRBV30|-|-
CAWSSSGGSPGQPQHF
TGTGCCTGGAGTTCCTCGGGGGGGTCCCCGGGTCAGCCCCAGCATTTT
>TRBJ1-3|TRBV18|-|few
CASSPFARDISGNTIYF
TGTGCCAGCTCACCATTCGCCCGGGACATCTCTGGAAACACCATATATTTT
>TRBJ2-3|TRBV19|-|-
CASRKDRGTSGLTDTQYF
TGTGCCAGTAGAAAGGACAGGGGGACTAGCGGACTCACAGATACGCAGTATTTT
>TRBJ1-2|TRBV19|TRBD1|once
CASSRTGGGYTF
TGTGCCAGTAGTCGGACAGGGGGTGGCTACACCTTC
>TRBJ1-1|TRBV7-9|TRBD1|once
CASSLGQGVDTEAFF
TGTGCCAGCAGCTTGGGACAGGGGGTGGACACTGAAGCTTTCTTT
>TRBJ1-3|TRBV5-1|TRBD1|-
CASSFSGTGHSGNTIYF
TGCGCCAGCAGCTTTTCCGGGACAGGGCACTCTGGAAACACCATATATTTT
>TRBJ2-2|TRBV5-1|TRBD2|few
CASSWTSGATFPGELFF
TGCGCCAGCAGCTGGACTAGCGGGGCCACTTTCCCCGGGGAGCTGTTTTTT
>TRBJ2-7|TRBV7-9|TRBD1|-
CSSSQTGYEQYF
TGTTCCAGCAGCCAGACAGGGTACGAGCAGTACTTC
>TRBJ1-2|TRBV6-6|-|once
CASSRSGLRDNYGYTF
TGTGCCAGCAGTAGATCAGGGTTGCGGGATAACTATGGCTACACCTTC
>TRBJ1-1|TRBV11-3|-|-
CASSLAGRNTEAFF
TGTGCCAGCAGCTTAGCTGGGAGGAACACTGAAGCTTTCTTT
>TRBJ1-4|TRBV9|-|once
CASSVGTRGYGEKLFF
TGTGCCAGCAGCGTCGGGACAAGGGGGTATGGAGAAAAACTGTTTTTT
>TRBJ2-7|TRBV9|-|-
CASSVRGSHEQYF
TGTGCCAGCAGCGTACGGGGATCCCACGAGCAGTACTTC
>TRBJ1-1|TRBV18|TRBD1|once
CASSPGQPNTEAFF
TGTGCCAGCTCGCCGGGACAGCCTAACACTGAAGCTTTCTTT
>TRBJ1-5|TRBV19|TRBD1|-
CASSQGGTGIHQPQHF
TGTGCCAGTAGTCAGGGAGGGACAGGTATTCATCAGCCCCAGCATTTT
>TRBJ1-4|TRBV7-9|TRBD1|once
CASSFSPGQGNEKLFF
TGTGCCAGCAGCTTCTCGCCGGGACAGGGAAACGAAAAACTGTTTTTT
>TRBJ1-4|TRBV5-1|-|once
CASSISTATNEKLFF
TGCGCCAGCAGCATCAGTACAGCAACTAATGAAAAACTGTTTTTT
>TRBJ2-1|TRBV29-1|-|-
CSADQAQNEQFF
TGCAGCGCAGATCAGGCGCAGAATGAGCAGTTCTTC
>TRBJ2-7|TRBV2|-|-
CASSGGREPPEQYF
TGTGCCAGCAGTGGGGGACGGGAGCCCCCCGAGCAGTACTTC
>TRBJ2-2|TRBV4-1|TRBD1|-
CASTSSGGRGHTGELFF
TGCGCCAGCACCTCCTCAGGGGGCAGGGGGCACACCGGGGAGCTGTTTTTT
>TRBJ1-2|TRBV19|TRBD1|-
CASSSTGEIGGYTF
TGTGCCAGTAGTTCGACAGGGGAGATTGGTGGCTACACCTTC